The 5 T cell receptor beta chains given below trace back to one sample, sequenced in a study of shared clonotypes between healthy human individuals. This table comes from immunoSEQ multiplex PCR, and its TCRdb copy is limited to in-frame clones, with some not included. The sample consists of approximately 980,000 clones, 76% of them appearing once. The sample taken for sequencing was memory CD4+ T cells sorted from blood. The subset: CD45RA-negative fraction. The receptors shown here come from a man aged 18 to 30 in good health.

The chain employs TRBV18 and TRBJ2-3; D gene unclear. CDR3 length: 15 residues. CDR1 and CDR2 from the germline V gene are KGHSH and LQKENI. Trimming removed 1 base at V and 2 bases at J, with 10 bases between. The CDR3 spells CASSPRGDATDTQYF. Here the CDR3 DNA reads TGTGCCAGCTCACCACGCGGCGACGCCACAGATACGCAGTATTTT.

This rearrangement joins TRBV19 to TRBJ2-3; 8 nucleotides align to TRBD2. CDR3 length: 15 amino acids. Germline V gene data show CDR1 as LNHDA and CDR2 as SQIVND (reference sequence). J lost 5 bases, V lost 5 bases, and 9 bases had no gene match. The CDR3 reads CASSPWTSHQDTQYF. The DNA of the CDR3 is TGTGCCAGTAGTCCTTGGACTAGCCATCAAGATACGCAGTATTTT.

CDR3 amino acids: CASSLRGRNEQYF. CDR3 sequence (DNA): TGTGCCAGCAGCCTCAGGGGGCGTAACGAGCAGTACTTC. This rearrangement joins TRBV7-9 to TRBJ2-7, with 8 bases that match TRBD1. V shed 5 bases, J shed 5 bases, and the junction held 5 bases outside the gene matches. Germline loops: CDR1 SEHNR, CDR2 FQNEAQ (reference sequence). CDR3 length: 13 residues.

This clone was recorded at least ten times. In DNA form, the CDR3 reads TGCGCCAGCACCAGGGAATACTCTGGGGCCAACGTCCTGACTTTC. Translation gives CASTREYSGANVLTF. This sequence joins TRBV5-1 and TRBJ2-6, with D perhaps TRBD1 (5 bases). The V gene's germline CDR1 is SGHRS and CDR2 YFSETQ. V lost 6 bases and J 0 bases, leaving 10 bases between the germline ends. CDR3 size: 15 residues.

The chain recombines TRBV7-9 with TRBJ2-3; 13 bases line up with TRBD2. Germline V gene lookup returns CDR1 SEHNR and CDR2 FQNEAQ (reference sequence). V gave up 1 base and J gave up 3 bases; unmatched junction bases: 7. The CDR3 consists of 18 residues. This CDR3 reads CASSLEGWTSGRTDTQYF. The DNA of the CDR3 is TGTGCCAGCAGCTTAGAAGGGTGGACTAGCGGGAGAACAGATACGCAGTATTTT.